This entry lists 18 T cell receptor beta chains sequenced from one sample in a study of blood T cell repertoires in COVID-19. Profiling relied on immunoSEQ multiplex PCR, and the TCRdb table lists in-frame clones only, not all of them. There are over 90,000 clones in the sample; roughly 90% occur only once, and around 3.8% lies in the top ten. The specimen sequenced was peripheral blood. These receptors were obtained from a woman aged 60 to 75 with acute or convalescent COVID-19.

This sequence joins TRBV7-8 and TRBJ2-7; 8 bases are a match to TRBD2. Unmatched junction bases numbered 2, after V lost 0 bases and J lost 10 bases. This CDR3 is built from 12 residues. CDR1 SGHVS and CDR2 FQNEAQ come from the germline V gene. The CDR3 loop reads CASSLASGGQYF. The DNA for the CDR3 is TGTGCCAGCAGCTTAGCGAGCGGGGGACAGTACTTC.

V and J are TRBV5-1 and TRBJ1-1; possible D gene TRBD1, 6 bases. CDR1 is SGHRS, CDR2 YFSETQ, per germline. Trimming took off 7 bases at V and 3 bases at J, with 16 bases between the two ends. The CDR3 is 14 residues long. The CDR3 sequence is CASSYRAVDTEAFF. DNA for the CDR3: TGCGCCAGCTCGTACAGGGCTGTGGACACTGAAGCTTTCTTT.

The rearrangement links TRBV11-2 to TRBJ2-1; weak D call: TRBD2 (6 bases). The V gene lost 5 bases and the J gene lost 8 bases, with 22 bases spanning the gap. The CDR3 runs 16 residues. Germline V gene data show CDR1 as SGHAT and CDR2 as FQNNGV. DNA of the CDR3: TGTGCCAGCAGCCCCCGGGACTTGCCCTATGGTGATGAGCAGTTCTTC. Its protein is CASSPRDLPYGDEQFF.

The chain carries TRBV2 and TRBJ2-3, with 7 bases that match TRBD1. This CDR3 contains 15 residues. The J segment lost 4 bases and the V segment lost 1 base, leaving 5 bases of the junction unmatched. CDR1 and CDR2 from the germline V gene are SNHLY and FYNNEI. The CDR3 loop reads CASSEGQGGSDTQYF. CDR3 DNA: TGTGCCAGCAGTGAAGGACAGGGTGGGTCAGATACGCAGTATTTT.

V is TRBV7-9 and J is TRBJ1-4; TRBD1 might be the D (5 bases). There are 15 residues in the CDR3. The V end lost 5 bases, the J end lost 3 bases, and 13 bases lay between the germline ends. Germline CDR1 SEHNR, CDR2 FQNEAQ (reference sequence). CDR3 in amino acids: CASSPTGGPNEKLFF. The CDR3 nucleotides read TGTGCCAGCAGCCCTACGGGGGGACCTAATGAAAAACTGTTTTTT.

This rearrangement joins TRBV5-4 to TRBJ2-1; a possible D gene is TRBD1 (5 bases). The germline V gene encodes CDR1 SGHNT and CDR2 YYREEE (reference sequence). The CDR3 loop spans 12 amino acids. With 3 bases removed from V and 12 bases from J, the gap between germline ends came to 13 bases. For the CDR3, the DNA is TGTGCCAGCAGCTCCCAGGACACCGTGCAGTTCTTC. Its protein is CASSSQDTVQFF.

The chain combines TRBV18 with TRBJ2-1; D unclear. Trimming left V 2 bases short and J 11 bases short, with 10 bases between. This CDR3 is 12 amino acids long. Germline CDR1 reads KGHSH; CDR2 reads LQKENI. The CDR3 region is CASSPVVVQQFF. The CDR3 bases are TGTGCCAGCTCACCAGTAGTGGTACAGCAGTTCTTC.

The V gene is TRBV30, the J gene TRBJ2-7; TRBD2 aligns across 8 bases. The CDR3 has 15 residues. With V trimmed by 3 bases and J by 4 bases, 11 bases remained unmatched. The germline V gene encodes CDR1 GTSNPN and CDR2 SVGIG (reference sequence). The CDR3 DNA follows: TGTGCCTGGAGCGAGTTAGCGGGACCCAGTTACGAGCAGTACGTC. Translation: CAWSELAGPSYEQYV.

This clone was seen more than once but under ten times. The chain links TRBV18 to TRBJ1-1; 7 bases are a match to TRBD1. Trimming removed 2 bases from V and 3 bases from J; junction bases left unmatched: 3. The CDR3 has 14 residues. The V gene's germline CDR1 is KGHSH and CDR2 LQKENI. This CDR3 reads CASSPKGADTEAFF. DNA of the CDR3: TGTGCCAGCTCACCAAAGGGGGCAGACACTGAAGCTTTCTTT.

This chain's CDR3 is CASWRGASGVGEQYF. CDR3 nucleotides: TGTGCCAGCTGGCGCGGGGCTAGCGGGGTCGGCGAGCAGTACTTC. The chain is built from TRBV6-5 and TRBJ2-7, with 9 bases matching TRBD2. Germline V gives CDR1 MNHEY, CDR2 SVGAGI. The CDR3 contains 15 residues. Trimming at V came to 8 bases and at J to 6 bases, leaving 14 bases not matched to a gene.

The chain couples TRBV6-2 or TRBV6-3 to TRBJ1-1; TRBD1 might be the D (5 bases). In germline, CDR1 is MNHEY, CDR2 SVGEGT. Trimming took 6 bases from V and 0 from J, leaving 17 bases between them. This CDR3 comprises 16 residues. As DNA, the CDR3 is TGTGCCAGCAGCGAGTGGGGGACTCTGTTGAACACTGAAGCTTTCTTT. This translates into CASSEWGTLLNTEAFF.

This chain connects TRBV11-1 to TRBJ2-1, with a possible D match to TRBD2 (6 bases). The V end lost 0 bases, the J end lost 9 bases, and 15 bases lay between the germline ends. From germline, CDR1 is SGHAT and CDR2 FQDESV (reference sequence). CDR3 length equals 15 residues. This chain's CDR3 is CASSLAPRDGGEQFF. The CDR3 DNA reads as TGTGCCAGCAGCTTAGCGCCGCGGGACGGGGGTGAGCAGTTCTTC. The full variable domain, in which reference TRBV11-1 and TRBJ2-1 provide the parts outside the CDR3, is EAEVAQSPRYKITEKSQAVAFWCDPISGHATLYWYRQILGQGPELLVQFQDESVVDDSQLPKDRFSAERLKGVDSTLKIQPAELGDSAMYLCASSLAPRDGGEQFFGPGTRLTVL.

The CDR3 DNA is TGTGCCAGCAGCTGGGGACAGGGAGGTTCGTATGGCTACACCTTC. This translates into CASSWGQGGSYGYTF. The gene calls are TRBV5-5 and TRBJ1-2; TRBD1 aligns across 9 bases. Germline CDR1 is SGHKS and CDR2 is YYEKEE (reference sequence). Germline trimming cut 3 bases from V and 5 bases from J; bases unmatched to any gene: 8. The CDR3 has 15 residues.

The genes are TRBV9 and TRBJ1-2; the D gene is possibly TRBD1 (5 bases). Trimming cost V 0 bases and J 1 base, with 10 bases left between them. From germline, CDR1 is SGDLS and CDR2 YYNGEE. The CDR3 is made up of 15 amino acids. The CDR3 is CASSVGQLSNYGYTF. DNA for the CDR3: TGTGCCAGCAGCGTAGGACAGCTAAGTAACTATGGCTACACCTTC.

The chain recombines TRBV7-9 with TRBJ2-3, with 9 bases matching TRBD2. The CDR3 covers 15 residues. Looked up from germline, CDR1 is SEHNR and CDR2 is FQNEAQ (reference sequence). The J segment lost 6 bases and the V segment lost 2 bases, leaving 6 bases of the junction unmatched. CDR3: CASSLISGSKDTQYF. The CDR3 DNA reads as TGTGCCAGCAGCTTAATTAGCGGGAGTAAGGATACGCAGTATTTT.

The rearrangement uses TRBV7-9 and TRBJ2-1, with 8 bases matching TRBD1. V shed 7 bases and J 6 bases; nucleotides not matched to a gene: 8. The CDR3 loop spans 14 amino acids. Germline V gene data show CDR1 as SEHNR and CDR2 as FQNEAQ (reference sequence). The CDR3 nucleotides are TGTGCCAGCAAAAGGACAGGGAGCTCCAATGAGCAGTTCTTC. Translation gives CASKRTGSSNEQFF.

V usage is TRBV30 and J usage is TRBJ2-1, with D possibly TRBD2 on 5 matching bases. The CDR3 runs 12 residues. V was shortened by 4 bases and J by 4 bases, with 8 bases between the two germline ends. Per germline, CDR1 GTSNPN and CDR2 SVGIG (reference sequence). CDR3: CAWNGVYNEQFF. CDR3 nucleotide sequence: TGTGCCTGGAACGGGGTTTACAATGAGCAGTTCTTC. Based on the CDR3 plus reference TRBV30 and TRBJ2-1, the full variable domain is SQTIHQWPATLVQPVGSPLSLECTVEGTSNPNLYWYRQAAGRGLQLLFYSVGIGQISSEVPQNLSASRPQDRQFILSSKKLLLSDSGFYLCAWNGVYNEQFFGPGTRLTVL.

V is TRBV5-1 and J is TRBJ2-3, with TRBD2 matching 7 bases. Germline V gene lookup returns CDR1 SGHRS and CDR2 YFSETQ. Trimming took 0 bases from V and 6 from J; bases not matched to a gene: 7. The CDR3 totals 15 residues. The CDR3 reads CASSLGGRGADTQYF. CDR3 coding DNA: TGCGCCAGCAGCTTGGGCGGGAGAGGGGCGGATACGCAGTATTTT.